The 20 T cell receptor beta chains given below trace back to one sample, sequenced in a study of beta chain features in type 1 diabetes. General study findings and limits: A moderate, significant TCRB CDR3 shortening appeared in type 1 diabetes across four CD4+ subsets.

Their target antigens are unknown. As every portion of the isolated RNA was reverse transcribed, the sequencing read expressed TCRB transcripts. Repertoires were generated with immunoSEQ multiplex PCR, while TCRdb's copy carries only in-frame clones and drops some. The sample contains hundreds of thousands of clones, over 13% of which appear only once. Input material: naive CD4+ T cells from blood. The source is a man between 18 and 29 years old with type 1 diabetes.

This clone was seen a handful of times. The CDR3 is CAWSAQGNYGYTF. The CDR3 region has the DNA TGTGCCTGGAGTGCCCAGGGTAACTATGGCTACACCTTC. The rearrangement links TRBV30 to TRBJ1-2; D perhaps matches TRBD1 (5 bases). V was pared by 1 base and J by 1 base, with 7 bases between. The CDR3 length is 13 residues. The germline V gene encodes CDR1 GTSNPN and CDR2 SVGIG (reference sequence).

The rearrangement joins TRBV29-1 to TRBJ2-2; TRBD1 matches at 7 bases. Germline V lookup: CDR1 SQVTM, CDR2 ANQGSEA. The CDR3 is made up of 13 amino acids. V shed 6 bases, J shed 2 bases, and the junction held 3 bases outside the gene matches. The CDR3 DNA is TGCAGCGTCCGACAGGGAAACACCGGGGAGCTGTTTTTT. Translating it yields CSVRQGNTGELFF.

The chain joins TRBV27 to TRBJ2-5; 11 bases fit TRBD2. This CDR3 has 17 amino acids. Germline lookup yields CDR1 MNHEY and CDR2 SMNVEV (reference sequence). Trimming at V came to 0 bases and at J to 4 bases, leaving 7 bases not matched to a gene. The CDR3 DNA reads TGTGCCAGCAGTTTATCTGGGACTAGCGGCCCGGGAGAGACCCAGTACTTC. Translated, it gives CASSLSGTSGPGETQYF.

This clone was seen only a few times. The chain links TRBV4-1 to TRBJ2-3; the match to TRBD2 covers 7 bases. The CDR3 length is 17 residues. The J segment lost 0 bases and the V segment lost 2 bases, leaving 8 bases of the junction unmatched. The V gene's germline CDR1 is MGHRA and CDR2 YSYEKL. The CDR3 protein is CASSQPRGRDSTDTQYF. The CDR3 coding sequence is TGCGCCAGCAGCCAACCCCGTGGGAGGGATAGCACAGATACGCAGTATTTT.

In regard to this clone: The same CDR3 can be traced to other DNA sequences in this sample. V usage is TRBV28 and J usage is TRBJ2-7; weak D call: TRBD1 (6 bases). This CDR3 region has 13 residues. Germline CDR1 MDHEN, CDR2 SYDVKM. V dropped 3 bases and J dropped 2 bases, with 8 bases sitting between them. For the CDR3, the DNA is TGTGCCAGCAGTTTTCAGGGGCCCTACGAGCAGTACTTC. Amino acid sequence: CASSFQGPYEQYF. Filled out from reference TRBV28 and TRBJ2-7, the complete variable domain reads DVKVTQSSRYLVKRTGEKVFLECVQDMDHENMFWYRQDPGLGLRLIYFSYDVKMKEKGDIPEGYSVSREKKERFSLILESASTNQTSMYLCASSFQGPYEQYFGPGTRLTVT.

This chain joins TRBV7-9 and TRBJ1-3, with 8 bases matching TRBD1. This CDR3 is built from 17 residues. With V trimmed by 10 bases and J by 4 bases, 18 bases remained unmatched. Germline assignment: CDR1 SEHNR and CDR2 FQNEAQ (reference sequence). This chain's CDR3 is CAMPQGVTENLGNTIYF. The CDR3 bases are TGTGCCATGCCACAGGGGGTAACGGAAAACTTAGGAAACACCATATATTTT.

This clone was observed a few times. This rearrangement joins TRBV7-9 to TRBJ1-3; D might be TRBD1 (5 bases). This CDR3 region has 14 residues. CDR1 and CDR2 (germline): SEHNR, FQNEAQ (reference sequence). Trimming left V 4 bases short and J 4 bases short, with 11 bases between. CDR3 DNA: TGTGCCAGCAGCTCGACGGGGGAAGGAAACACCATATATTTT. Protein sequence: CASSSTGEGNTIYF. The variable domain in full, with the rest retrieved from reference TRBV7-9 and TRBJ1-3, is DTGVSQNPRHKITKRGQNVTFRCDPISEHNRLYWYRQTLGQGPEFLTYFQNEAQLEKSRLLSDRFSAERPKGSFSTLEIQRTEQGDSAMYLCASSSTGEGNTIYFGEGSWLTVV.

This clone was counted only a few times. Other DNA sequences in this specimen translate into the identical CDR3. The CDR3, as DNA: TGTGCCTGGAGTGTACGCGGGAATCAGCCCCAGCATTTT. Protein product: CAWSVRGNQPQHF. V usage is TRBV30 and J usage is TRBJ1-5; no firm D call. The CDR3 runs 13 residues. CDR1 is GTSNPN, CDR2 SVGIG, per germline (reference sequence). V was shortened by 0 bases and J by 4 bases, with 7 bases between the two germline ends.

This clone has more than one count but fewer than ten. The V gene is TRBV6-5, the J gene TRBJ1-1; possibly TRBD1 for D (5 bases). CDR3 length: 11 amino acids. CDR1 and CDR2 (germline): MNHEY, SVGAGI. The V end lost 10 bases, the J end lost 8 bases, and 14 bases lay between the germline ends. CDR3 sequence reads: CATKLTVEAFF. Here the CDR3 DNA reads TGTGCCACAAAACTGACAGTCGAAGCTTTCTTT.

The V call is TRBV4-1, the J call TRBJ2-3; 12 bases line up with TRBD2. CDR3 length equals 19 residues. V shed 1 base and J 2 bases; nucleotides not matched to a gene: 10. Germline values: CDR1 MGHRA, CDR2 YSYEKL. The chain's CDR3 is CASSQVPASGRANTDTQYF. The CDR3 bases are TGCGCCAGCAGCCAAGTGCCGGCTAGCGGGAGGGCCAACACAGATACGCAGTATTTT.

This rearrangement joins TRBV5-5 to TRBJ2-3; 8 positions agree with TRBD1. V trimming: 4 bases; J trimming: 4 bases; junction bases outside the gene matches: 8. This CDR3 has 15 residues. The germline gives CDR1 SGHKS, CDR2 YYEKEE (reference sequence). CDR3 DNA sequence: TGTGCCAGCAGCAGACGGACAGGGCCAGCAGATACGCAGTATTTT. It translates to CASSRRTGPADTQYF.

This sequence joins TRBV7-2 and TRBJ2-1, with no clear D. This CDR3 region has 14 residues. The V end was cut by 3 bases, the J end by 5 bases, with 11 bases between. CDR1 is SGHTA, CDR2 FQGNSA, per germline. The chain's CDR3 is CASSFNGGDNEQFF. Written as DNA, the CDR3 is TGTGCCAGCAGCTTCAACGGCGGAGACAATGAGCAGTTCTTC. Supplemented by reference TRBV7-2 and TRBJ2-1, the full variable domain reads GAGVSQSPSNKVTEKGKDVELRCDPISGHTALYWYRQSLGQGLEFLIYFQGNSAPDKSGLPSDRFSAERTGGSVSTLTIQRTQQEDSAVYLCASSFNGGDNEQFFGPGTRLTVL.

On this clone itself: The junction and the germline gene differ at one end; a read error may be behind it. V usage is TRBV7-2 and J usage is TRBJ1-1, with TRBD1 matching over 9 bases. Germline CDR1 is SGHTA and CDR2 is FQGNSA. The CDR3 consists of 14 residues. The CDR3 here is CASSPQGAITEAFF. CDR3 nucleotide sequence: TGCGCCAGCAGCCCACAGGGGGCCATCACTGAAGCTTTCTTT.

CDR3: CASSQVAGGGQQETQYF. The CDR3 DNA reads as TGTGCCAGCAGCCAAGTAGCGGGAGGAGGTCAGCAAGAGACCCAGTACTTC. V and J are TRBV4-2 and TRBJ2-5; 10 nucleotides match TRBD2. The CDR3 has 17 residues. Unmatched junction bases numbered 7, after V lost 1 base and J lost 2 bases. CDR1 is LGHNA, CDR2 YNFKEQ, per germline.

This clone showed up just a few times. The chain carries TRBV4-2 and TRBJ2-7; tentative D call: TRBD2 (6 bases). Germline V gene lookup returns CDR1 LGHNA and CDR2 YNFKEQ. V lost 4 bases and J 2 bases, leaving 12 bases between the germline ends. The CDR3 sequence is 14 residues long. The CDR3 DNA is TGTGCCAGCAGCCGCGGGACCGCAACCTACGAGCAGTACTTC. It encodes CASSRGTATYEQYF.

The V call is TRBV9, the J call TRBJ1-2; perhaps TRBD1 as D (5 bases). Per germline, CDR1 SGDLS and CDR2 YYNGEE. The CDR3 runs 14 residues. The V gene lost 0 bases and the J gene lost 2 bases, with 8 bases spanning the gap. CDR3 in DNA: TGTGCCAGCAGCGTAGTAGCAGGGAACTATGGCTACACCTTC. Translating it yields CASSVVAGNYGYTF.

This clone was detected a few times. This chain uses TRBV9 with TRBJ2-7, with D perhaps assigned TRBD1 or TRBD2 (5 bases each). The V gene's germline CDR1 is SGDLS and CDR2 YYNGEE. The ends were cut back, 3 bases at V and 0 bases at J, with 10 bases in the middle. The CDR3 extends over 14 amino acids. The CDR3 bases are TGTGCCAGCAGCGGGGACGGTTTCTCCTACGAGCAGTACTTC. Encoded protein: CASSGDGFSYEQYF.

This clone was observed a few times. This rearrangement joins TRBV2 to TRBJ2-1, with D hard to call. The CDR3 extends over 12 amino acids. V was cut by 6 bases and J by 6 bases, with 9 bases left in between. CDR1 SNHLY and CDR2 FYNNEI come from the germline V gene. The CDR3 nucleotides are TGTGCCAGCAGCGACCTTGGCAATGAGCAGTTCTTC. Its translation: CASSDLGNEQFF.

For the CDR3, the DNA is TGTGCCAGCAGTGGGCAGGGGGCTGGCACAGATACGCAGTATTTT. As protein: CASSGQGAGTDTQYF. The V call is TRBV2, the J call TRBJ2-3, with 8 bases lining up with TRBD1. This CDR3 is 15 amino acids long. CDR1 is SNHLY, CDR2 FYNNEI, per germline. The junction had 4 bases not matched to a gene; V was cut back by 4 bases and J by 1 base.

This clone was recorded a few times. V usage is TRBV7-9 and J usage is TRBJ1-5; 8 nucleotides match TRBD1. Losses at the gene ends were 2 bases for V and 10 bases for J; bases not matched to a gene: 7. The CDR3 has 14 residues. Germline CDR1 SEHNR, CDR2 FQNEAQ (reference sequence). Here the CDR3 DNA reads TGTGCCAGCAGCTTACAGGGGGCGAAGAGTCCCCAGCATTTT. It specifies CASSLQGAKSPQHF.